Listed below are T cell receptor beta chains from one sample, sequenced in a study of OX40 agonist ivuxolimab in advanced cancers. TCRdb keeps only in-frame clones here, not all; method: immunoSEQ multiplex PCR. The table has 100,000 to 130,000 clones, around 93% seen once. Source: CD4+ or CD8+ T cells sorted from blood, taken in a trial of the OX40 agonist ivuxolimab. The receptors stem from an adult with an advanced solid tumor such as melanoma, head and neck, liver or kidney cancer. Each CDR3 is given without its conserved first and last residue. Each record gives: J gene, D gene, V gene, clone size, CDR3 protein. D genes are given only for firm matches. Where a row states a size, it is once, few, many or the class of an expanded clone; other rows omit it.

TRBJ2-7	NA	TRBV7-9	NA	ASSLRGSYEQY
TRBJ1-2	NA	TRBV30	NA	AWSLLQGNYGYT
TRBJ2-1	TRBD2	TRBV14	NA	ASSPLGGRGGYNEQF
TRBJ1-4	NA	TRBV4-1	NA	ASSQELGSSGANEKLF
TRBJ1-2	NA	TRBV5-4	NA	ASSSLGTPPNYGYT
TRBJ1-3	TRBD1	TRBV7-6	NA	ASSLTGAGNTIY
TRBJ1-2	NA	TRBV27	NA	ASSPSGLHGYT
TRBJ2-1	NA	TRBV19	NA	ASRTAGGYNEQF
TRBJ2-1	TRBD2	TRBV2	NA	ASSTGTRGNEQF
TRBJ1-1	NA	TRBV11-1	few	ASSSQGLANTEAF
TRBJ2-1	TRBD1	TRBV2	NA	ASAWTGAGDEQF
TRBJ2-1	TRBD1	TRBV27	NA	ASMGTGGDEQF
TRBJ2-1	TRBD2	TRBV11-2	once	ASSLTPGTSSHEQF
TRBJ1-2	TRBD1	TRBV19	NA	ASSSRDRDSYGYT
TRBJ1-2	TRBD1	TRBV7-9	NA	ASSLKGADYGYT
TRBJ1-2	TRBD1	TRBV30	NA	AWKGGTGVTGAYGYT
TRBJ1-3	NA	TRBV2	NA	ASSEGGFSGNTIY
TRBJ2-7	NA	TRBV18	NA	ASSPPGGSGREQY
TRBJ1-2	NA	TRBV20-1	NA	SARAGDGYT
TRBJ1-3	NA	TRBV6-5	NA	ASSPTGSYGNTIY
TRBJ2-2	NA	TRBV30	NA	AWSVLTGELF
TRBJ2-3	TRBD1	TRBV29-1	NA	SFKTGADTQY
TRBJ2-1	TRBD2	TRBV2	NA	ASSGGLAGSYNEQF
TRBJ1-6	TRBD1	TRBV5-4	NA	ASSTGGSSPLH
TRBJ2-7	NA	TRBV4-1	NA	ASSQDYFRVSSTYEQY
TRBJ1-5	NA	TRBV19	NA	ASSNLQGFRNQPQH
TRBJ1-6	NA	TRBV5-1	NA	ASSLVGQGNNSPLH
TRBJ2-3	TRBD2	TRBV7-7	many	ASSPGTNTDTQY
TRBJ1-6	TRBD1	TRBV9	NA	ASSVGTGTNSPLH
TRBJ2-1	TRBD2	TRBV18	NA	ASLTSEEQF
TRBJ1-6	NA	TRBV4-1	once	ASSQDRGVSSYNSPLH
TRBJ2-7	TRBD2	TRBV5-6	NA	ASSPGLAVLLSYEQY
TRBJ2-1	NA	TRBV9	NA	ASSVGPRAAYNEQF
TRBJ2-3	TRBD2	TRBV5-6	NA	ASSLGLALASTDTQY
TRBJ2-7	NA	TRBV30	NA	AWRTGYDEQY
TRBJ1-4	TRBD1	TRBV2	NA	ASNRQGSEKLF
TRBJ1-5	TRBD1	TRBV19	NA	ASSDQGDTPQH
TRBJ1-2	NA	TRBV18	NA	ASSPGTTTDYGYT
TRBJ2-2	NA	TRBV11-1	NA	ASSLVSGTGELF
TRBJ2-1	NA	TRBV2	once	ASNLRTSLNEQF
TRBJ1-1	TRBD1	TRBV6-6	NA	ASTQGAGVTEAF
TRBJ1-1	TRBD1	TRBV18	NA	ASSPLPGGTEAF
TRBJ2-1	TRBD2	TRBV5-4	NA	ASSPTSGRADEQF
TRBJ2-7	NA	TRBV19	NA	ASSIVGLPHEQY
TRBJ2-6	TRBD1	TRBV28	NA	ASSSSGTEVT
TRBJ2-3	NA	TRBV21-1	NA	ASSTRWTPSTDTQY
TRBJ1-3	NA	TRBV5-6	NA	ASSLAPSHTIY
TRBJ1-1	TRBD1	TRBV29-1	NA	SAEGQTNTEAF
TRBJ2-5	TRBD2	TRBV2	NA	ASRAGEETQY
TRBJ1-2	TRBD1	TRBV19	NA	ASSIIPTGGSGYT
TRBJ2-3	TRBD2	TRBV5-1	NA	ASSLAGTSGSPGDTQY
TRBJ2-5	NA	TRBV11-2	NA	ASSSQETQY
TRBJ2-3	NA	TRBV10-3	NA	AISESKEWH
TRBJ2-2	NA	TRBV6-1	once	ASGNGLNTGELF
TRBJ1-2	NA	TRBV6-6	NA	ASTRDYGYT